This record concerns one TCR beta chain sequence. Its antigen is unknown. Repertoires were sampled repeatedly during chemoradiotherapy. This sample is part of a study of chemoradiotherapy in HPV16-positive cancers. Germline-derived CDR1 and CDR2 are MRHNA and SNTAGT. V was pared by 1 base and J by 0 bases, with 7 bases of the junction left unmatched. This CDR3 comprises 18 residues. Some clones are missing from TCRdb's copy, which holds only in-frame ones; the method was immunoSEQ multiplex PCR. The sample includes 9,500 to 15,000 clones, around 91% of them seen just once. Broader study findings: For HPV16-positive patients, expanding HPV-responsive T cells associated with longer recurrence-free survival. Candidate HPV-specific clones and E7-related TCR motifs grew in tumor during treatment. Functional assays defining HPV-specific T cells used only a couple of HPV16-positive patients.

The sample was taken from a patient who underwent chemoradiotherapy. The clonotype comes from a human donor with HPV-associated anogenital cancer. This chain links TRBV6-4 with TRBJ2-1; 9 nucleotides line up with TRBD1. The CDR3 sequence: CASSDFNPDRGSYNEQFF. CDR3 DNA: TGTGCCAGCAGTGACTTTAACCCGGACAGGGGCTCCTACAATGAGCAGTTCTTC.